This paragraph covers one T cell receptor (beta chain) sequence. There are a few counts of this clone. This receptor's antigen is unknown. Within one base of it there is no much larger clone, and no base qualities were kept. This entry is derived from a study of cytomegalovirus exposure and HLA in healthy donors (dated by TCRdb to the late 2010s). About the investigation overall: According to an earlier analysis of 550 to 700 of the donors, about 179 million T cells yielded 117 million unique TCR beta sequences and about 300 Gb of sequence data. Along with the approximately 600-subject first cohort, a separate validation cohort of over a hundred different subjects was used. The study aimed to test whether cataloging public T cell receptors could reveal signatures of past pathogen exposure. Every repertoire in the discovery cohort had been generated on one and the same sequencing platform. On average, about 240,000 unique TCR beta nucleotide sequences were sequenced per donor among 300 to 500 genotyped donors of the cohort, with approximately 18% of those sequences being non-productive. Class I and class II HLA loci were covered by the typing at four-digit resolution. High-throughput TCR immunosequencing, statistical association of individual TCRs with disease status, and machine learning were combined to predict cytomegalovirus infection status. The study used immunosequencing to profile the T cell repertoires of 670 or so subjects and linked those repertoires to cytomegalovirus serostatus. In a later genetic analysis, genome-wide SNP genotypes for about three fifths of the roughly 670 donors were used, and that subset was treated as a discovery cohort. Alongside the repertoire data, information on donor age, sex, ethnicity and CMV serostatus was compiled. Among the roughly 400 genotyped donors, about 85% belonged to the genetic ancestry cluster associated with self-reported Caucasian donors. Typing coverage differed by locus: A, B, C, DRB1 and DQB1 were typed in roughly 620-630 donors, DQA1 in 500 to 550, DPA1 in some 610, and DPB1 in around 440. An early release covering roughly 580 HLA-typed donors comprised 250 to 350 gigabases of sequencing data and tens of millions of unique TCR sequences. To decide whether each TCR beta V gene segment behaved as functional or pseudogenic, an earlier analysis of several hundred of the donors relied on high-throughput TCR beta sequencing. Because of strong linkage in the cohort, roughly five DR-DQ haplotypes were treated as single units for association and clustering. To study patterns of TCR occurrence, a later analysis re-analyzed previously published TCR beta repertoires from several hundred donors and added high-resolution HLA genotyping. Rather than drawing on any new phenotypic data, the later analysis identified candidate immune exposures from TCR beta sequences and the way those sequences occurred across donors.

CDR1 and CDR2, per the germline V gene, are SGHDT and YYEEEE. V and J are truncated by 3 bases and 5 bases respectively, leaving an intervening sequence of 9 bases. CDR3 length: 13 amino acids, cysteine to phenylalanine. Only the CDR3 DNA is retained, 39 bases long and in frame from the first base. The library came from the immunoSEQ multiplex PCR assay. The multiplex PCR relied on a mix of 60 forward primers for TCR Vbeta segments and 13 reverse primers for TCR Jbeta segments. The CDR3 region of rearranged TCR beta genes was amplified from genomic DNA by a multiplex PCR assay. The Illumina HiSeq System was used to sequence the amplified TCR beta libraries as 87-base-pair reads. In the original analysis: A later analysis tallied 75 million to 95 million unique TCR beta chains across the approximately 670 repertoires, and approximately 12 million of those chains were shared by two or more donors. To remove PCR and sequencing errors, raw reads were error-corrected and collapsed into unique sequences using a nearest-neighbor algorithm that merged closely related sequences. V, D and J gene segments were assigned by aligning CDR3 sequences to IMGT reference sequences. For a sequence to be retained, a match of at least six nucleotides was required to both a V gene segment and a J gene segment. Rearrangements were called productive when the CDR3 lacked stop codons and stayed in frame with V and J; all others were non-productive. Following IMGT convention, CDR3 was defined as the stretch from the second conserved V-encoded cysteine up to the conserved J-encoded phenylalanine. The earlier analysis of about 610 of the donors excluded sequences that lacked an unambiguous match to a single V gene segment. An earlier analysis of over 450 of the donors classified V segments as functional when productive rearrangements were above 56.7% and as segregating when the standard deviation between donors was above 5%. To diagnose cytomegalovirus status from the catalog of TCR beta chain sequences, a statistical classification framework was built. A later analysis assigned V and J genes by comparing TCR nucleotide sequences with IMGT/GENE-DB human TR gene sequences. The TCRdist pipeline was used in a later analysis to assign CDR3 sequences and most-parsimonious VDJ recombination scenarios. A later analysis defined each TCR beta chain by its CDR3 amino acid sequence plus V-gene family, and excluded reads lacking a unique V-gene family. In a later analysis, approximately 590 highly shared, low-generation-probability nucleotide sequences were removed to address suspected cross-contamination and a sequencing artifact. In a later analysis, a clonal expansion index was calculated for each public chain from normalized within-repertoire ranks of inferred template counts. In a later analysis, generation probabilities were computed with a VDJ recombination model fitted to out-of-frame rearrangements, and the resulting probabilities were checked against IGoR. A later analysis scored TCR-TCR, TCR-HLA and TCR-CMV co-occurrence with hypergeometric tests, applying a repertoire-size bias correction to TCR pairs. False discovery rates were estimated in a later analysis by permuting HLA or CMV assignments 20 times. In a later analysis, co-occurring TCRs were grouped with DBSCAN, and TCRdist sequence similarity was added when clustering was performed within HLA-allele-positive subsets. Repertoires with fewer than 30,000 or more than 120,000 public chains, plus five repertoires with anomalous nucleotide sharing, were excluded from co-occurrence clustering. TCRdb took this table from immuneACCESS and kept in-frame rearrangements with V and J called. Such tables lack part of the clones; where checked against another copy, unresolved V genes explain under half of the gap, and the rest is unexplained. V and J calls and clone size follow that table, whereas D and trimming were derived from the DNA. The sample includes over 85,000 clones, with approximately 80% observed a single time. Of the sample, just under 3% falls within the top ten clones.

The cohort consisted of some 670 healthy bone marrow donors. Cohort members were all nominally healthy when sampled, although unrecorded immune exposures were likely present. The donor was CMV seropositive and belonged to the group of 270 or so seropositive cohort members. Each donor provided a peripheral blood sample, and peripheral blood mononuclear cells were used for TCR beta sequencing. Genomic DNA extraction from the blood cell samples was performed with the Qiagen DNeasy Blood Extraction Kit. Summary of the overall study and its limitations: The authors suggested that the approach could potentially be generalized to other disease states and immunological phenotypes. An earlier analysis of some 590 of the donors showed that most TCR beta V segments appeared in productive rearrangements either about 87% or about 30% of the time, which broadly matched IMGT annotations. In a later analysis, several top co-occurrence clusters were reported to appear linked to parvovirus B19, influenza, CMV and Epstein-Barr virus. Compared with equally common non-associated chains, HLA-associated TCR beta chains in a later analysis were more clonally expanded and had lower generation probabilities. In a later analysis, most CMV-associated TCR beta chains were found to appear HLA-restricted, with HLA associations seemingly driven largely by CMV exposure. This cohort had only TCR beta chains sequenced, and the lack of alpha or paired-chain data limited which features could be detected. In the study, approximately 160 TCR beta chains were listed as associated with cytomegalovirus. Strong co-occurrence of HLA alleles, especially DR and DQ, made assigning TCR associations to individual alleles difficult. Most TCR sequences were seen in very few donors, while some public TCRs were found in many individuals. In a later analysis, TCR association rates were found to vary across HLA loci, with the most associated TCRs seen for DRB1 alleles and the fewest for HLA-C alleles. A later genetic analysis associated a missense DCLRE1C variant with V-gene and J-gene trimming of TCR beta chains, and an independent cohort replicated the association. Because some donors lacked HLA typing at each locus, the association tests relied only on the typed subset. A further reported finding was that TCR beta sequences accurately predicted the HLA-A and HLA-B alleles for most subjects in the first cohort. In a later analysis, around 17,000 TCR beta sequences were associated with specific HLA alleles at a false discovery rate of 0.05. The classifier was reported to diagnose cytomegalovirus status with high specificity and sensitivity in both the original cohort and the validation cohort. The earlier analysis of nearly 600 of the donors excluded some 15 rarely observed V segments, including chromosome 9 orphons, because counts were too low. A later genetic analysis reported fewer N-insertions in productive TCRs among donors in an Asian-associated ancestry cluster than the roughly 690-donor mean. Some IMGT-functional V segments, including TRBV6-2 and TRBV6-3, could not be told apart with the 87-base-pair reads, so those segments were excluded. Sequencing depth was assumed to be roughly uniform across donors in the presence/absence analyses, though that assumption may not hold. Correlated functional status among segregating V segments might reflect linkage disequilibrium, but an unknown experimental factor could not be ruled out. In vitro tests confirmed that three of the cytomegalovirus-associated TCR beta chains recognize cytomegalovirus antigens. Immune exposure information for the cohort was limited to CMV serostatus. A cluster of highly shared sequence variants was judged likely to be a technical artifact of the sequencing pipeline.

The sequence links TRBV5-6 to TRBJ2-1; no D segment can be confidently identified. Sequencing was carried out using PBMCs. The clonotype comes from a woman aged 55-69 years in good health and CMV-seropositive. CDR3 sequence: CASSSRPDNEQFF. The nucleotide sequence is given as TGTGCCAGCAGCTCACGCCCAGACAATGAGCAGTTCTTC.